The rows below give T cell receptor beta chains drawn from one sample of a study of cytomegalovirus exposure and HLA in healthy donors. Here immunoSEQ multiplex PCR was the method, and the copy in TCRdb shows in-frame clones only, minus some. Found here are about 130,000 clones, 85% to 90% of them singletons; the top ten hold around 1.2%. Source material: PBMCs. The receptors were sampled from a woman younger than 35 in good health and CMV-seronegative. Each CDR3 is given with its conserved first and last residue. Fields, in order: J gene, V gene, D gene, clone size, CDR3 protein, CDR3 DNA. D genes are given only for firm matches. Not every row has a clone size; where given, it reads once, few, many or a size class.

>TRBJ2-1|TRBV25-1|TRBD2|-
CASSQVAGGPYRNEQFF
TGTGCCAGCAGTCAGGTAGCGGGAGGGCCATATAGGAATGAGCAGTTCTTC
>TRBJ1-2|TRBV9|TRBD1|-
CASSVDSGTGGINGYTF
TGTGCCAGCAGCGTAGACTCCGGGACAGGGGGCATCAATGGCTACACCTTC
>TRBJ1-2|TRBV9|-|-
CASSVDLNSAPGPHYGYTF
TGTGCCAGCAGCGTAGACCTGAACAGCGCTCCAGGGCCCCACTATGGCTACACCTTC
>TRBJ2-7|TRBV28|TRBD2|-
CATFTGTSGAYEQYF
TGTGCCACGTTCACGGGGACTAGCGGCGCCTACGAGCAGTACTTC
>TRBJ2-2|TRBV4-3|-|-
CASSQRTGDTGELFF
TGCGCCAGCAGCCAACGGACGGGGGACACCGGGGAGCTGTTTTTT
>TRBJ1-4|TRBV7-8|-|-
CASSLEGLVGTPDEKLFF
TGTGCCAGCAGCTTAGAGGGGTTGGTAGGGACACCGGATGAAAAACTGTTTTTT
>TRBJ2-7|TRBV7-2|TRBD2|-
CASSLASSGMRYEQYF
TGTGCCAGCAGCTTAGCGTCCAGCGGGATGCGCTACGAGCAGTACTTC
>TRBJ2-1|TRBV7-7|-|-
CASSSGGYNEQFF
TGTGCCAGCAGCTCGGGTGGCTACAATGAGCAGTTCTTC
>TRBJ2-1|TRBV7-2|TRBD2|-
CASSPNPGTSGYNEQFF
TGTGCCAGCAGCCCAAATCCCGGGACTAGCGGGTACAATGAGCAGTTCTTC
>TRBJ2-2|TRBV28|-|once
CASAPLVETGELFF
TGTGCCAGCGCCCCACTAGTAGAAACCGGGGAGCTGTTTTTT
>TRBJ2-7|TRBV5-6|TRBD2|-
CASRLGLAETYEQYF
TGTGCCAGCAGATTGGGACTAGCTGAAACCTACGAGCAGTACTTC
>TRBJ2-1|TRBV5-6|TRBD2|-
CASSLISRTSGGGNEQFF
TGTGCCAGCAGCTTGATTTCCAGGACTAGCGGGGGAGGGAATGAGCAGTTCTTC
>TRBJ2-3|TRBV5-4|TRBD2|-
CASSPDPSGRTDTQYF
TGTGCCAGCAGCCCCGACCCTAGCGGGAGGACAGATACGCAGTATTTT
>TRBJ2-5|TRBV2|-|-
CASSEWGRGETQYF
TGTGCCAGCAGTGAATGGGGGCGCGGGGAGACCCAGTACTTC
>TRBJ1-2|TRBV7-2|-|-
CASSLAFRNYGYTF
TGTGCCAGCAGCTTAGCGTTCAGGAACTATGGCTACACCTTC
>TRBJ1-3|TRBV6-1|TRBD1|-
CASSETGSTLIFSGNTIYF
TGTGCCAGCAGTGAGACAGGGAGCACTCTGATTTTCTCTGGAAACACCATATATTTT
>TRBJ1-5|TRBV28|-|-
CASRKHSNQPQHF
TGTGCCAGCAGGAAACATAGCAATCAGCCCCAGCATTTT
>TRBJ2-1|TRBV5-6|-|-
CASSYPDWNEQFF
TGTGCCAGCAGCTATCCGGACTGGAATGAGCAGTTCTTC
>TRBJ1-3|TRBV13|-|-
CASSSEGQFNTIYF
TGTGCCAGCAGCTCTGAGGGACAATTCAACACCATATATTTT
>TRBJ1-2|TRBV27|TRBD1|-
CASSPHPTGGAGGYTF
TGTGCCAGCAGTCCCCATCCAACAGGGGGCGCAGGCGGCTACACCTTC
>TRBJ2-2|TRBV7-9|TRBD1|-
CASSLGTGISGELFF
TGTGCCAGCAGCTTAGGGACAGGTATCTCCGGGGAGCTGTTTTTT
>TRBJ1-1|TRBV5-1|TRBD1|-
CASSGTGLGTEAFF
TGCGCCAGCAGCGGGACAGGGCTTGGTACTGAAGCTTTCTTT
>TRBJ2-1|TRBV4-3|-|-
CASSQYTYNEQFF
TGCGCCAGCAGCCAATATACCTACAATGAGCAGTTCTTC
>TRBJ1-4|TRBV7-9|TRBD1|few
CASSPRTGGLKLFF
TGTGCCAGCAGCCCCCGGACAGGGGGGTTGAAACTGTTTTTT
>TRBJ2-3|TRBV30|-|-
CAWSGPLLLLVSTDTQYF
TGTGCCTGGAGTGGCCCCCTACTTTTACTAGTCTCCACAGATACGCAGTATTTT
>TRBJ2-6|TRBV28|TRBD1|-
CASTWGQGISGANVLTF
TGTGCCAGCACCTGGGGACAGGGGATCTCTGGGGCCAACGTCCTGACTTTC
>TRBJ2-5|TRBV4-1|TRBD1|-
CASSQGQGGETQYF
TGCGCCAGCAGCCAGGGACAGGGTGGAGAGACCCAGTACTTC
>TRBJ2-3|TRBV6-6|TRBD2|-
CASRDSGSTDTQYF
TGTGCCAGCAGGGATAGCGGGAGCACAGATACGCAGTATTTT
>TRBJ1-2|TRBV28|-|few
CASSLAQFYGYTF
TGTGCCAGCAGCCTGGCACAGTTCTATGGCTACACCTTC
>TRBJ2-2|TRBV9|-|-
CASSVADTNTGELFF
TGTGCCAGCAGCGTAGCCGACACTAACACCGGGGAGCTGTTTTTT
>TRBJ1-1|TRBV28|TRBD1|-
CASSGTGVGNTEAFF
TGTGCCAGCTCCGGGACAGGGGTTGGGAACACTGAAGCTTTCTTT
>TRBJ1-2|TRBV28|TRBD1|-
CASRSPLRQGANYGYTF
TGTGCCAGCAGATCGCCCCTTAGACAGGGGGCGAACTATGGCTACACCTTC
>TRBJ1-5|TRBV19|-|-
CASSIDRLDKVNQPQHF
TGTGCCAGTAGTATAGATCGATTAGACAAAGTAAATCAGCCCCAGCATTTT
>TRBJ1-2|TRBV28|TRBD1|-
CASSRTGPIYGYTF
TGTGCCAGCAGTAGGACAGGGCCTATCTATGGCTACACCTTC
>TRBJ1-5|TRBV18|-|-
CASSLTQGNSNQPQHF
TGTGCCAGCTCCCTAACTCAGGGGAATAGCAATCAGCCCCAGCATTTT
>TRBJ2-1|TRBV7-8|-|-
CASSTSGAEIYNEQFF
TGTGCCAGCAGCACCAGCGGCGCGGAAATTTACAATGAGCAGTTCTTC
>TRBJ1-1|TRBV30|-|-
CACALSGALNTEAFF
TGTGCCTGTGCCTTATCAGGGGCCCTGAACACTGAAGCTTTCTTT
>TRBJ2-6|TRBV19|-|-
CASSIGEGSGANVLTF
TGTGCCAGTAGTATAGGTGAGGGCTCTGGGGCCAACGTCCTGACTTTC
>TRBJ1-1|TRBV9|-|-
CASSVGWTAMNTEAFF
TGTGCCAGCAGCGTAGGGTGGACAGCAATGAACACTGAAGCTTTCTTT
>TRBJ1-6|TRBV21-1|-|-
CASSKAPGGGRSPLHF
TGTGCCAGCAGCAAAGCGCCGGGGGGGGGCAGATCACCCCTCCACTTT
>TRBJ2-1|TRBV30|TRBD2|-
CAWSAGLAGGNEQFF
TGTGCCTGGAGTGCCGGACTAGCGGGGGGCAATGAGCAGTTCTTC
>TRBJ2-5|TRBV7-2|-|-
CASSHSTVKETQYF
TGTGCCAGCAGCCATTCGACAGTGAAAGAGACCCAGTACTTC
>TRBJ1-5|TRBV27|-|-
CASSSPLIDWHF
TGTGCCAGCAGTTCCCCCCTTATTGACTGGCATTTT
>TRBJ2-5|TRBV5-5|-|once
CASSFSVNQETQYF
TGTGCCAGCAGCTTCTCGGTAAACCAAGAGACCCAGTACTTC
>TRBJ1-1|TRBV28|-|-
CASSHSRKDRNTEAFF
TGTGCCAGCAGTCATTCCCGTAAGGACAGGAACACTGAAGCTTTCTTT
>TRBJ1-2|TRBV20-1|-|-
CSASQDGYTF
TGCAGTGCTAGTCAGGATGGCTACACCTTC
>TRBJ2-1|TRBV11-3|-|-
CASSSRLVQDEQFF
TGTGCCAGCAGCTCTCGACTAGTTCAGGATGAGCAGTTCTTC
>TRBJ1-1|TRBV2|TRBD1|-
CASPGTGATEAFF
TGTGCCAGCCCCGGGACAGGGGCCACTGAAGCTTTCTTT
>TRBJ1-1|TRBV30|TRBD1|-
CAWSVRTGSTEAFF
TGTGCCTGGAGTGTACGGACAGGGAGCACTGAAGCTTTCTTT